A selection of T cell receptor beta chains follows, all from one sample in a study of early T cells in non-severe SARS-CoV-2 infection. TCRdb fed the 5' RACE reads into MiXCR, producing one record per CDR3 protein. The sample carries around 47,000 distinct CDR3 sequences, 11% recorded once. Material for sequencing was whole blood. Receptors were obtained from an adult who was a healthcare worker with PCR-confirmed SARS-CoV-2 infection or an uninfected control (not recorded which). CDR3s include the opening cysteine and the closing phenylalanine or tryptophan. A D gene is named only where the DNA matches it firmly. Clone size is stated in some rows and not others, as once, few, many or a class when expanded.

j_call d_call clone_size v_call cdr3_nt cdr3_aa
TRBJ2-5 TRBD1 few TRBV4-3 TGCGCCAGCAGCCAAGATAACTTGGGGACAGGGAAGACCCAGTACTTC CASSQDNLGTGKTQYF
TRBJ1-4 TRBD1 few TRBV13 TGTGCCAGCAGCCGTCGGGACAGGGGGTTAGGTAATGAAAAACTGTTTTTT CASSRRDRGLGNEKLFF
TRBJ2-2 TRBD2 few TRBV19 TGTGCCAGTACCCTAAGTATGCGGGGAGGGACCGGGGAGCTGTTTTTT CASTLSMRGGTGELFF
TRBJ2-5 TRBD1 few TRBV27 TGTGCCAGCAGTTACCCGGACAGGGAGACCCAGTACTTC CASSYPDRETQYF
TRBJ2-2 . many TRBV3-1 TGTGCCAGCAGCCTAGAAAACGGGGAGCTGTTTTTT CASSLENGELFF
TRBJ2-7 . many TRBV5-1 TGCGCCAGCAGCTTGACCTGGGCCTCCTACGAGCAGTACTTC CASSLTWASYEQYF
TRBJ2-5 . many TRBV2 TGTGCCAGCAGTGGTGGGGGTGCATATCAAGAGACCCAGTACTTC CASSGGGAYQETQYF
TRBJ1-1 TRBD1 many TRBV6-5 TGTGCCAGCAGTGGGAGGGACAGGGGGAACACTGAAGCTTTCTTT CASSGRDRGNTEAFF
TRBJ2-7 . many TRBV9 TGTGCCAGCAGCGCTGGGGGACCCTACGAGCAGTACTTC CASSAGGPYEQYF
TRBJ1-4 . . TRBV7-9 TGTGCCAGCAGCTTAGGGGGCAACGAAAAACTGTTTTTT CASSLGGNEKLFF
TRBJ2-6 . . TRBV6-4 TGTGCCACCTCGGGACAAGGGTTCTCTGGGGCCAACGTCCTGACTTTC CATSGQGFSGANVLTF
TRBJ2-7 TRBD1 few TRBV6-2/TRBV6-3 TGTGCCAGCAGTTACCTGACAGGGGCCTACGAGCAGTACTTC CASSYLTGAYEQYF
TRBJ2-3 . . TRBV2 TGTGCCAGCAGTGAAGACAGGGATAGGACAGATACGCAGTATTTT CASSEDRDRTDTQYF
TRBJ2-5 . few TRBV7-8 TGTGCCAGCAGCTTACGAGCTGGCCGCTTGGTTGGGACCCAGTACTTC CASSLRAGRLVGTQYF
TRBJ2-2 . many TRBV20-1 TGCAGTGCTAGCACTAGGCGAGACACCGGGGAGCTGTTTTTT CSASTRRDTGELFF
TRBJ2-5 . many TRBV4-2 TGTGCCAGCAGCCAAGTATGGGGGGAGAACCAGGAGACCCAGTACTTC CASSQVWGENQETQYF
TRBJ1-3 . many TRBV7-6 TGTGCCAGCAGCTTAGTCGCTCTGGAAAACACCATATATTTT CASSLVALENTIYF
TRBJ2-3 TRBD2 few TRBV9 TGTGCCAGCAGCGTAGCACTAGCGCAGGATACGCAGTATTTT CASSVALAQDTQYF
TRBJ1-1 TRBD1 few TRBV12-3/TRBV12-4 TGTGCCAGCACCGACAGGGGCCTGAACACTGAAGCTTTCTTT CASTDRGLNTEAFF
TRBJ2-2 . few TRBV9 TGTGCCAGCAGCGTAGGGTGGGTCGAATTGGACACCGGGGAGCTGTTTTTT CASSVGWVELDTGELFF
TRBJ1-4 . few TRBV11-1 TGTGCCAGCAGCAAGGGACGGGCTACTAATGAAAAACTGTTTTTT CASSKGRATNEKLFF
TRBJ2-1 . . TRBV6-6 TGTGCCAGCAGTTACCCCGGGCAGGGATTAGCCAGTGAGCAGTTCTTC CASSYPGQGLASEQFF
TRBJ2-2 . few TRBV12-5 TGTGCTAGTGGTCGGACAGAAGCCGGGGAGCTGTTTTTT CASGRTEAGELFF
TRBJ1-1 . many TRBV6-6 TGTGCCAGCAGTTACTCACCCCTCCTGGGGGCGAACACTGAAGCTTTCTTT CASSYSPLLGANTEAFF
TRBJ1-1 . few TRBV20-1 TGCAGTGCTGAACAGAACACTGAAGCTTTCTTT CSAEQNTEAFF
TRBJ1-4 TRBD1 . TRBV7-2 TGTGCCAGCAGCTTATTGGGGACAGACAATGAAAAACTGTTTTTT CASSLLGTDNEKLFF
TRBJ2-7 . few TRBV2 TGTGCCAGCAGAGCTCTTGGATACGAGCAGTACTTC CASRALGYEQYF
TRBJ2-1 TRBD1 . TRBV7-2 TGTGCCAGCAGCCACGGGACAGGGGGCTACAATGAGCAGTTCTTC CASSHGTGGYNEQFF
TRBJ2-1 . . TRBV29-1 TGCAGCGCAATGCTGGGCTGGGGCGATGAGCAGTTCTTC CSAMLGWGDEQFF
TRBJ2-3 TRBD2 many TRBV6-6 TGTGCCAGCAGTTATGGACTAGCGGTACCTAGCACAGATACGCAGTATTTT CASSYGLAVPSTDTQYF
TRBJ2-7 . . TRBV15 TGTGCCACCAGCAATGGTTGGGGTCCCTACGAGCAGTACTTC CATSNGWGPYEQYF
TRBJ2-3 . few TRBV12-3/TRBV12-4 TGTGCCAGCAGTTCTAGTGGGGACGGCACAGATACGCAGTATTTT CASSSSGDGTDTQYF
TRBJ1-6 . many TRBV18 TGTGCCAGCTCACCGGACAGTTCCTCGGGTTCACCCCTCCACTTT CASSPDSSSGSPLHF
TRBJ1-5 TRBD1 . TRBV12-3/TRBV12-4 TGTGCCAGCAGTAAACAGACAGGGTATAGCAATCAGCCCCAGCATTTT CASSKQTGYSNQPQHF